Each of the 14 T cell receptor beta chains below was sequenced from the same sample in a study of T cell repertoires in cytomegalovirus infection. Their recognized antigens are unknown. TCRdb redid the calling of the reads with MiXCR, one entry per CDR3 protein. The profile shows about 830,000 distinct CDR3 sequences, 32% of them singletons. The sequences come from cultured CD8+ T cells from PBMCs, collected from culture after CMV antigen stimulation. The source is a human donor in good health (CMV status not recorded). Some clones in this sample may be carry-over from other donors' samples.

This chain joins TRBV7-2 and TRBJ1-6, with TRBD1 identical over 7 bases. Trimming cost V 2 bases and J 7 bases; bases outside gene matches: 5. The CDR3 loop spans 15 amino acids. The germline gives CDR1 SGHTA, CDR2 FQGNSA. The CDR3 bases are TGTGCCAGCAGCTTAAAGGACAGGCTCAATTCACCCCTCCACTTT. Translated: CASSLKDRLNSPLHF.

With respect to this clonotype: At one end, the junction sequence differs from germline, possibly due to a read error. The chain joins TRBV7-8 to TRBJ1-1; D is perhaps TRBD1 (5 bases). CDR3 length: 14 amino acids. Germline lookup yields CDR1 SGHVS and CDR2 FQNEAQ. CDR3 DNA: TGTGCCAACAGCTTGGGGGGTATGAACACTGAAGCTTTCTTT. Amino acid sequence: CANSLGGMNTEAFF.

This clonotype turned up a few times. V gene TRBV28 combines with J gene TRBJ2-5, with 10 bases that match TRBD1. The CDR3 has 17 amino acids. The junction had 10 bases not matched to a gene; V was cut back by 6 bases and J by 0 bases. Germline CDR1 reads MDHEN; CDR2 reads SYDVKM. The CDR3 loop is CASSPDRGVEYQETQYF. DNA for the CDR3: TGTGCCAGCAGCCCGGACAGGGGGGTTGAGTACCAAGAGACCCAGTACTTC.

This clonotype came up a few times. The chain links TRBV7-2 to TRBJ1-1, with 10 bases fitting TRBD1. Germline assignment: CDR1 SGHTA and CDR2 FQGNSA. The V gene end was trimmed by 4 bases and the J gene end by 1 base; junction bases not matched to a gene: 9. CDR3 length: 17 residues. The CDR3 protein is CASSSETGGESNTEAFF. CDR3 DNA: TGTGCCAGCAGCTCGGAGACAGGGGGCGAATCGAACACTGAAGCTTTCTTT.

In this sample, this clonotype turned up a few times. The chain uses TRBV20-1 and TRBJ2-7, with 9 bases aligning to TRBD2. This CDR3 has 16 amino acids. V was pared by 1 base and J by 12 bases, with 19 bases of the junction left unmatched. CDR1 and CDR2 (germline): DFQATT, SNEGSKA (reference sequence). The CDR3 is CSARVSETGLAEQWYV. CDR3 nucleotides: TGCAGTGCTAGAGTCAGTGAGACGGGACTAGCTGAACAGTGGTACGTC.

This clonotype was recorded at least ten times. This chain connects TRBV7-9 to TRBJ2-5, with 7 positions matching TRBD1. Germline-derived CDR1 and CDR2 are SEHNR and FQNEAQ (reference sequence). The V segment lost 3 bases and the J segment 2 bases; nucleotides outside the gene matches: 3. The CDR3 has 14 residues. The CDR3 sequence is CASSFSTGQETQYF. CDR3 nucleotide sequence: TGTGCCAGCAGCTTTTCGACAGGGCAAGAGACCCAGTACTTC.

In this sample, this clonotype turned up once. The chain combines TRBV7-6 with TRBJ2-5; a possible D gene is TRBD2 (5 bases). V shed 8 bases and J shed 5 bases, with 18 bases lying between them. The CDR3 runs to 14 residues. The V gene's germline CDR1 is SGHVS and CDR2 FNYEAQ. CDR3 coding DNA: TGTGCCAGCTTCTCTAGCAACCCCCGGGAGACCCAGTACTTC. Its protein is CASFSSNPRETQYF.

This clonotype was observed a few times. The J gene is TRBJ1-1, the V gene TRBV7-9; 7 positions match TRBD1. V gave up 4 bases and J gave up 3 bases; unmatched junction bases: 14. The CDR3 spans 17 residues. Looked up from germline, CDR1 is SEHNR and CDR2 is FQNEAQ (reference sequence). CDR3 loop: CASSSHLRGSGDTEAFF. The CDR3 DNA reads as TGTGCCAGCAGCTCCCACCTCAGGGGGTCGGGGGACACTGAAGCTTTCTTT.

This rearrangement joins TRBV15 to TRBJ2-4, with D possibly TRBD1 on 7 matching bases. From germline, CDR1 is LNHNV and CDR2 YYDKDF (reference sequence). Trimming cost V 1 base and J 12 bases, with 10 bases left between them. This CDR3 has 12 amino acids. DNA of the CDR3: TGTGCCACCAGCAGAGGGCAGGGGGGTCAGTACTTC. Protein sequence: CATSRGQGGQYF.

The J gene is TRBJ2-3, the V gene TRBV20-1; 15 bases fit TRBD2. The V segment lost 6 bases and the J segment 2 bases; nucleotides outside the gene matches: 15. This CDR3 spans 19 amino acids. Looked up from germline, CDR1 is DFQATT and CDR2 is SNEGSKA (reference sequence). The CDR3 protein is CSAAGLAGGDTRPTDTQYF. Written as DNA, the CDR3 is TGCAGTGCGGCCGGACTAGCGGGGGGGGACACCAGACCCACAGATACGCAGTATTTT.

The gene calls are TRBV12-3 or TRBV12-4 and TRBJ1-1; TRBD1 is a possible D gene (6 bases). This CDR3 comprises 17 residues. V lost 1 base and J 5 bases, leaving 20 bases between the germline ends. The CDR3 here is CASSLGHPRGAWTEAFF. The CDR3 region has the DNA TGTGCCAGCAGTTTAGGGCACCCCAGGGGCGCTTGGACTGAAGCTTTCTTT.

This clonotype was picked up a small number of times. CDR3: CASSLKVLTGTGELFF. CDR3 coding DNA: TGCGCCAGCAGCTTGAAGGTCCTAACGGGAACCGGGGAGCTGTTTTTT. The V call is TRBV5-1, the J call TRBJ2-2, with D possibly TRBD2 on 5 matching bases. The V gene's germline CDR1 is SGHRS and CDR2 YFSETQ. V was trimmed by 1 base and J by 5 bases, leaving 15 bases between them. The length of the CDR3 is 16 residues.

The V and J genes are TRBV14 and TRBJ2-2; D uncertain. The length of the CDR3 is 16 residues. Per the germline V gene, CDR1 is SGHDN and CDR2 is FVKESK. The ends were cut back, 1 base at V and 2 bases at J, with 11 bases in the middle. CDR3 in amino acids: CASSQGSQLNTGELFF. CDR3 sequence (DNA): TGTGCCAGCAGCCAAGGTTCCCAGTTAAACACCGGGGAGCTGTTTTTT.

This clonotype was seen a few times. This chain links TRBV12-3 or TRBV12-4 with TRBJ2-3, with D hard to call. The CDR3 consists of 13 residues. V was trimmed by 0 bases and J by 5 bases, leaving 6 bases between them. The CDR3 nucleotides are TGTGCCAGCAGTTTAGCGCGGTTAGATACGCAGTATTTT. Its translation is CASSLARLDTQYF.